The 29 T cell receptor beta chains presented below share a single source sample, sequenced in a study of T cells in pancreatic ductal adenocarcinoma. TCRdb's copy holds only in-frame clones and misses some; the assay was immunoSEQ multiplex PCR. The top ten clones hold approximately 1% of a sample with over 15,000 clones, roughly 90% of them seen once. Selected pancreatic ductal adenocarcinoma patients had undergone surgery without neoadjuvant therapy. Sequencing used PBMCs. The receptors were gathered from a human donor with pancreatic ductal adenocarcinoma.

This clone showed up just once. V usage is TRBV11-3 and J usage is TRBJ2-7; 7 nucleotides line up with TRBD2. The CDR3 loop spans 16 amino acids. J was trimmed by 7 bases and V by 5 bases; bases with no gene match: 17. Germline V gene sequence: CDR1 SGHNT, CDR2 YENEEA. The CDR3 DNA follows: TGTGCCAGCAGCCTAGCCCGTCTGGGACTATCGGGGGAGCAGTACTTC. Protein: CASSLARLGLSGEQYF.

The rearrangement links TRBV19 to TRBJ1-5; D not resolved. Germline CDR1 LNHDA, CDR2 SQIVND (reference sequence). The CDR3 consists of 14 residues. V was pared by 5 bases and J by 3 bases, with 11 bases between. CDR3 bases: TGTGCCAGTAGTGTAGCGGGAGCCAATCAGCCCCAGCATTTT. Amino acids: CASSVAGANQPQHF.

The CDR3 nucleotides are TGCGCCAGCAGCCAAGTAATACAGAACACTGAAGCTTTCTTT. It specifies CASSQVIQNTEAFF. The chain combines TRBV4-3 with TRBJ1-1; D is unclear. Germline V gene sequence: CDR1 LGHNA, CDR2 YSLEER. V dropped 1 base and J dropped 1 base, with 7 bases sitting between them. This CDR3 is built from 14 residues.

The V and J genes are TRBV19 and TRBJ2-7; D perhaps matches TRBD2 (5 bases). V dropped 6 bases and J dropped 2 bases, with 14 bases sitting between them. CDR1 is LNHDA, CDR2 SQIVND, per germline (reference sequence). The CDR3 runs 14 residues. CDR3 sequence (DNA): TGTGCCAGTAGGCTAGGCCCGCGGGCCTACGAGCAGTACTTC. It codes for CASRLGPRAYEQYF.

V and J are TRBV11-3 and TRBJ2-7; TRBD2 matches at 14 bases. The CDR3 loop spans 16 amino acids. Germline assignment: CDR1 SGHNT and CDR2 YENEEA. With V trimmed by 1 base and J by 3 bases, 2 bases remained unmatched. CDR3 loop: CASSLGGTSGGYEQYF. The CDR3 nucleotides read TGTGCCAGCAGCTTAGGAGGGACTAGCGGGGGCTACGAGCAGTACTTC.

The rearrangement joins TRBV5-4 to TRBJ2-3, with 8 positions matching TRBD2. There are 15 residues in the CDR3. V lost 4 bases, J lost 6 bases, and 10 bases stayed unmatched. Germline-derived CDR1 and CDR2 are SGHNT and YYREEE (reference sequence). The CDR3: CASSPGGGGRDTQYF. The CDR3 nucleotides are TGTGCCAGCAGCCCGGGGGGCGGGGGGAGGGATACGCAGTATTTT.

The V and J genes are TRBV19 and TRBJ2-2; D is ambiguous. Trimming took off 4 bases at V and 5 bases at J, with 8 bases between the two ends. Germline V CDR1 and CDR2: LNHDA, SQIVND (reference sequence). The CDR3 is 13 amino acids. CDR3 protein: CASSTMATGELFF. CDR3 bases: TGTGCCAGTAGTACCATGGCTACCGGGGAGCTGTTTTTT.

This clone has a handful of counts. The CDR3 loop reads CASSSRTGRNTEAFF. Written as DNA, the CDR3 is TGTGCCAGCAGTTCTAGGACAGGAAGGAACACTGAAGCTTTCTTT. V is TRBV27 and J is TRBJ1-1; 7 positions match TRBD1. Germline-derived CDR1 and CDR2 are MNHEY and SMNVEV (reference sequence). The junction had 6 bases not matched to a gene; V was cut back by 4 bases and J by 1 base. The CDR3 runs to 15 residues.

V usage is TRBV5-4 and J usage is TRBJ2-1; no reliable D call. The CDR3 has 13 residues. Trimming left V 7 bases short and J 0 bases short, with 8 bases between. Germline V gene lookup returns CDR1 SGHNT and CDR2 YYREEE (reference sequence). In DNA form, the CDR3 reads TGTGCCAGCGGAGTGAGCTCCTACAATGAGCAGTTCTTC. The encoded protein is CASGVSSYNEQFF.

This clone occurred once. V gene TRBV5-1 combines with J gene TRBJ1-1; TRBD1 matches 11 bases. The CDR3 length is 15 residues. V gave up 4 bases and J gave up 4 bases; unmatched junction bases: 6. The germline gives CDR1 SGHRS, CDR2 YFSETQ. In nucleotides, the CDR3 is TGCGCCAGCAGCGGGACAGGGGGTGGGGGCACTGAAGCTTTCTTT. Protein product: CASSGTGGGGTEAFF.

V gene TRBV28 combines with J gene TRBJ2-5, with D unclear. V dropped 6 bases and J dropped 1 base, with 9 bases sitting between them. CDR1 and CDR2 (germline): MDHEN, SYDVKM. The CDR3 length is 13 residues. This chain's CDR3 is CASRPDIQETQYF. The CDR3 coding sequence is TGTGCCAGCAGGCCTGACATCCAAGAGACCCAGTACTTC.

This chain links TRBV30 with TRBJ1-5, with D maybe TRBD1 (5 bases). The CDR3 is 14 amino acids. Germline-derived CDR1 and CDR2 are GTSNPN and SVGIG (reference sequence). Trimming took 2 bases from V and 6 from J, leaving 14 bases between them. The CDR3 sequence: CAWSRQGARQPQHF. CDR3 in DNA: TGTGCCTGGAGTCGTCAGGGCGCCCGTCAGCCCCAGCATTTT. The entire variable domain, with the rest obtained from reference TRBV30 and TRBJ1-5, is as follows: SQTIHQWPATLVQPVGSPLSLECTVEGTSNPNLYWYRQAAGRGLQLLFYSVGIGQISSEVPQNLSASRPQDRQFILSSKKLLLSDSGFYLCAWSRQGARQPQHFGDGTRLSIL.

The V and J genes are TRBV27 and TRBJ2-1; 14 nucleotides line up with TRBD2. Germline V lookup: CDR1 MNHEY, CDR2 SMNVEV (reference sequence). The CDR3 contains 15 residues. The J segment lost 8 bases and the V segment lost 6 bases, leaving 6 bases of the junction unmatched. This CDR3 is CASRKRLAGGDEQFF. The DNA for the CDR3 is TGTGCCAGCAGAAAGAGACTAGCGGGGGGGGATGAGCAGTTCTTC.

This chain joins TRBV7-2 and TRBJ2-3, with TRBD2 matching 11 bases. Trimming at V came to 3 bases and at J to 4 bases, leaving 6 bases not matched to a gene. Germline CDR1 reads SGHTA; CDR2 reads FQGNSA. This CDR3 region has 16 residues. The CDR3 region is CASSFLAGGYPDTQYF. In nucleotides, the CDR3 is TGTGCCAGCAGCTTTCTAGCGGGGGGATATCCAGATACGCAGTATTTT.

The chain joins TRBV5-6 to TRBJ1-4; 8 positions match TRBD1. The V and J ends lost 0 bases and 8 bases, in that order; junction bases with no gene match: 6. This CDR3 comprises 15 residues. Germline V gene sequence: CDR1 SGHDT, CDR2 YYEEEE. CDR3 nucleotide sequence: TGTGCCAGCAGCTTGGCAGGGGGCTTTGAAGAAAAACTGTTTTTT. This translates into CASSLAGGFEEKLFF. Supplemented by reference TRBV5-6 and TRBJ1-4, the full variable domain reads DAGVTQSPTHLIKTRGQQVTLRCSPKSGHDTVSWYQQALGQGPQFIFQYYEEEERQRGNFPDRFSGHQFPNYSSELNVNALLLGDSALYLCASSLAGGFEEKLFFGSGTQLSVL.

The V and J genes are TRBV30 and TRBJ1-3; D ambiguous. V dropped 7 bases and J dropped 0 bases, with 10 bases sitting between them. Germline values: CDR1 GTSNPN, CDR2 SVGIG (reference sequence). CDR3 length equals 13 residues. The CDR3 here is CAYGGFSGNTIYF. CDR3 nucleotides: TGTGCCTACGGAGGGTTCTCTGGAAACACCATATATTTT.

The chain combines TRBV28 with TRBJ1-5, with 7 bases that match TRBD1. This CDR3 spans 13 amino acids. V gave up 5 bases and J gave up 7 bases; unmatched junction bases: 5. Germline V gives CDR1 MDHEN, CDR2 SYDVKM. As DNA, the CDR3 is TGTGCCAGCAGTCGTGGGACAGCACAGCCCCAGCATTTT. Its protein product is CASSRGTAQPQHF. The full variable domain, its missing parts supplied by reference TRBV28 and TRBJ1-5, is DVKVTQSSRYLVKRTGEKVFLECVQDMDHENMFWYRQDPGLGLRLIYFSYDVKMKEKGDIPEGYSVSREKKERFSLILESASTNQTSMYLCASSRGTAQPQHFGDGTRLSIL.

The chain links TRBV29-1 to TRBJ2-7; 7 bases agree with TRBD1. V was pared by 5 bases and J by 3 bases, with 7 bases of the junction left unmatched. CDR1 is SQVTM, CDR2 ANQGSEA, per germline. This CDR3 has 13 residues. The DNA for the CDR3 is TGCAGCGTTCACATCCAGGGGGTCTACGAGCAGTACTTC. This gives the protein CSVHIQGVYEQYF.

The chain couples TRBV19 to TRBJ2-7, with a weak D call TRBD2 (5 bases). CDR3 length equals 16 residues. Germline V lookup: CDR1 LNHDA, CDR2 SQIVND (reference sequence). Trimming left V 6 bases short and J 6 bases short, with 24 bases between. In DNA, the CDR3 is TGTGCCAGTAGGCCGCGGGCAGGAGTTGGACGGCTCGAGCAGTACTTC. The encoded protein is CASRPRAGVGRLEQYF.

The chain uses TRBV6-5 and TRBJ2-7; D perhaps matches TRBD1 (6 bases). The CDR3 totals 14 residues. The V end lost 5 bases, the J end lost 8 bases, and 19 bases lay between the germline ends. CDR1 is MNHEY, CDR2 SVGAGI, per germline. Here the CDR3 reads CASSRSGTQLKQYF. As DNA, the CDR3 is TGTGCCAGCAGTAGATCCGGGACACAGCTCAAGCAGTACTTC.

The table lists this clone with a count of one. The V call is TRBV5-4, the J call TRBJ2-2; a possible D gene is TRBD2 (6 bases). Trimming cost V 3 bases and J 8 bases, with 11 bases left between them. There are 13 residues in the CDR3. CDR1 and CDR2 from the germline V gene are SGHNT and YYREEE (reference sequence). CDR3 region: CASSWGTGGELFF. The CDR3 DNA reads TGTGCCAGCAGCTGGGGGACTGGAGGGGAGCTGTTTTTT.

V usage is TRBV5-6 and J usage is TRBJ1-1; 9 positions match TRBD1. Losses at the gene ends were 4 bases for V and 4 bases for J; bases not matched to a gene: 11. Germline-derived CDR1 and CDR2 are SGHDT and YYEEEE. CDR3 length equals 16 residues. As DNA, the CDR3 is TGTGCCAGCAGCCAGGTCCCGGGACAGGGAGGCACTGAAGCTTTCTTT. Protein: CASSQVPGQGGTEAFF.

The chain is built from TRBV21-1 and TRBJ2-3; the table gives TRBD1 as D, unverified against the DNA. TRBV21-1 is reported as a pseudogene. The CDR3 is 14 residues long. CDR3 sequence reads: CASSKEQETDTQYF. The CDR3 region has the DNA TGTGCCAGCAGCAAAGAACAGGAGACAGATACGCAGTATTTT.

The chain links TRBV2 to TRBJ2-5; no clear D. The CDR3 has 14 residues. The V gene lost 4 bases and the J gene lost 2 bases, with 11 bases spanning the gap. In germline, CDR1 is SNHLY, CDR2 FYNNEI. The CDR3 DNA follows: TGTGCCAGCAGTGGACTGACCCCTCAAGAGACCCAGTACTTC. The encoded protein is CASSGLTPQETQYF.

The chain recombines TRBV7-2 with TRBJ1-5, with D perhaps matching TRBD1 (6 bases). Between the trimmed V and J ends, which lost 6 bases and 3 bases, there was a span of 15 bases. This CDR3 is 15 amino acids long. Germline CDR1 SGHTA, CDR2 FQGNSA. CDR3 in amino acids: CASSLTGSLNQPQHF. CDR3 sequence (DNA): TGTGCCAGCAGTCTTACAGGGTCCCTCAATCAGCCCCAGCATTTT.

The chain joins TRBV28 to TRBJ2-7, with TRBD1 matching 9 bases. Germline CDR1 is MDHEN and CDR2 is SYDVKM. V was clipped by 2 bases and J by 1 base; unmatched bases: 3. There are 15 residues in the CDR3. CDR3 sequence: CASSLPGQGSYEQYF. CDR3 nucleotides: TGTGCCAGCAGTTTACCGGGACAGGGATCCTACGAGCAGTACTTC. The complete variable domain, with remaining parts taken from reference TRBV28 and TRBJ2-7, reads DVKVTQSSRYLVKRTGEKVFLECVQDMDHENMFWYRQDPGLGLRLIYFSYDVKMKEKGDIPEGYSVSREKKERFSLILESASTNQTSMYLCASSLPGQGSYEQYFGPGTRLTVT.

The gene calls are TRBV2 and TRBJ2-5; 10 bases align to TRBD2. CDR1 and CDR2 (germline): SNHLY, FYNNEI. This CDR3 has 15 amino acids. V lost 6 bases to trimming and J lost 1 base; unmatched junction nucleotides: 5. The CDR3 DNA is TGTGCCAGCAGGTTTAGCGGGGGGCCCCAAGAGACCCAGTACTTC. It encodes CASRFSGGPQETQYF.

This rearrangement joins TRBV28 to TRBJ1-4; no reliable D call. The CDR3 is made up of 15 amino acids. Germline lookup yields CDR1 MDHEN and CDR2 SYDVKM. Trimming pared 0 bases from V and 4 bases from J, leaving 9 bases between. This CDR3 is CASSLWGRGNEKLFF. The CDR3, as DNA: TGTGCCAGCAGTTTATGGGGTAGAGGTAATGAAAAACTGTTTTTT.

This clone appeared a single time. V is TRBV30 and J is TRBJ2-3; TRBD2 matches 8 bases. CDR3 length equals 14 residues. Per the germline V gene, CDR1 is GTSNPN and CDR2 is SVGIG (reference sequence). V was pared by 8 bases and J by 4 bases, with 11 bases of the junction left unmatched. CDR3 protein: CAGRPTSGADTQYF. The CDR3 coding sequence is TGTGCCGGAAGACCTACTAGCGGAGCAGATACGCAGTATTTT.